What follows are 11 T cell receptor beta chains derived from one specimen sequenced in a study of cytotoxic CD8 clonotypes in ibrutinib-treated CLL. This table comes from immunoSEQ multiplex PCR, and its TCRdb copy is limited to in-frame clones, with some not included. The data show approximately 70,000 clones, with 90% seen just once and 3% to 3.5% held by the top ten. The specimen was PBMCs, collected after 12 months of ibrutinib treatment. These receptors were collected from a human donor with chronic lymphocytic leukemia.

This chain joins TRBV5-1 and TRBJ2-1; TRBD2 matches 9 bases. Trimming took 3 bases from V and 0 from J; bases not matched to a gene: 10. From germline, CDR1 is SGHRS and CDR2 YFSETQ. CDR3 length equals 18 residues. CDR3 DNA sequence: TGCGCCAGCAGCTCCCAAGGAGGTAGCGGGGGCTCCTACAATGAGCAGTTCTTC. Protein sequence: CASSSQGGSGGSYNEQFF.

The chain couples TRBV6-1 to TRBJ2-5; TRBD2 might be the D (6 bases). The CDR3 is made up of 13 amino acids. CDR1 is MNHNS and CDR2 is SASEGT in the germline V gene. V lost 5 bases to trimming and J lost 5 bases, with 12 bases between them. CDR3 residues: CASSRESRETQYF. The DNA of the CDR3 is TGTGCCAGCAGTCGGGAGAGCCGGGAGACCCAGTACTTC.

The sample holds one count of this clone. This rearrangement joins TRBV5-1 to TRBJ2-5; D gene unclear. Trimming stripped 5 bases from V and 4 bases from J, with 15 bases between. This CDR3 spans 14 amino acids. Germline CDR1 reads SGHRS; CDR2 reads YFSETQ. The CDR3 protein is CASSPGAPGETQYF. As DNA, the CDR3 is TGCGCCAGCAGTCCCGGAGCACCGGGAGAGACCCAGTACTTC. Drawing the rest from reference TRBV5-1 and TRBJ2-5, the complete variable domain is KAGVTQTPRYLIKTRGQQVTLSCSPISGHRSVSWYQQTPGQGLQFLFEYFSETQRNKGNFPGRFSGRQFSNSRSEMNVSTLELGDSALYLCASSPGAPGETQYFGPGTRLLVL.

This chain connects TRBV27 to TRBJ1-5; TRBD1 is a possible D gene (5 bases). The germline CDR1 and CDR2 sequences are MNHEY and SMNVEV (reference sequence). Trimming left V 3 bases short and J 0 bases short, with 12 bases between. The CDR3 has 16 amino acids. As DNA, the CDR3 is TGTGCCAGCAGTTTGTCCCGGGACGGTAGCAATCAGCCCCAGCATTTT. It encodes CASSLSRDGSNQPQHF.

The CDR3 DNA reads as TGTGCCAGCACCTATATGGGGAGTCGGACCTACAATGAGCAGTTCTTC. Amino acid sequence: CASTYMGSRTYNEQFF. The chain is built from TRBV2 and TRBJ2-1; a possible D gene is TRBD2 (5 bases). The CDR3 spans 16 residues. V lost 7 bases, J lost 2 bases, and 18 bases lay in between. Germline lookup yields CDR1 SNHLY and CDR2 FYNNEI.

The chain is built from TRBV6-5 and TRBJ1-5; a possible D gene is TRBD1 (5 bases). From germline, CDR1 is MNHEY and CDR2 SVGAGI. This CDR3 is 14 amino acids long. Trimming pared 6 bases from V and 3 bases from J, leaving 12 bases between. The CDR3, as DNA: TGTGCCAGCAGGAAATGGGACCCCAATCAGCCCCAGCATTTT. Protein sequence: CASRKWDPNQPQHF.

Here the CDR3 DNA reads TGTGCCACCAGCAGAGACGCGAACAATGAGCAGTTCTTC. This translates into CATSRDANNEQFF. The J gene is TRBJ2-1, the V gene TRBV15; no clear D gene. This CDR3 has 13 amino acids. Germline V gene sequence: CDR1 LNHNV, CDR2 YYDKDF (reference sequence). V was pared by 0 bases and J by 5 bases, with 5 bases between.

The chain carries TRBV5-1 and TRBJ2-5; TRBD2 matches at 12 bases. Germline V CDR1 and CDR2: SGHRS, YFSETQ. The V segment lost 3 bases and the J segment 2 bases; nucleotides outside the gene matches: 5. This CDR3 contains 16 residues. CDR3 DNA sequence: TGCGCCAGCAGCTCAGGACTAGCGGGATTGCAAGAGACCCAGTACTTC. It encodes CASSSGLAGLQETQYF.

J is TRBJ1-1 and V is TRBV10-1; D ambiguous. Germline CDR1 and CDR2: WNHNN and SYGVQD (reference sequence). This CDR3 comprises 14 residues. V lost 3 bases to trimming and J lost 4 bases, with 12 bases between them. This chain's CDR3 is CASSDDAATTEAFF. The CDR3 nucleotides are TGCGCCAGCAGTGATGACGCCGCTACCACTGAAGCTTTCTTT.

This clone was seen only once. The chain uses TRBV30 and TRBJ1-1; no definite D call. With 2 bases removed from V and 4 bases from J, the gap between germline ends came to 23 bases. Looked up from germline, CDR1 is GTSNPN and CDR2 is SVGIG (reference sequence). This CDR3 comprises 17 residues. The CDR3: CAWSPLEVGFRSTEAFF. The DNA for the CDR3 is TGTGCCTGGAGTCCTCTGGAGGTAGGGTTTCGGAGCACTGAAGCTTTCTTT.

This sequence joins TRBV10-3 and TRBJ1-6, with 9 bases fitting TRBD1. Losses at the gene ends were 6 bases for V and 6 bases for J; bases not matched to a gene: 3. Germline CDR1 reads ENHRY; CDR2 reads SYGVKD. The CDR3 sequence is 14 residues long. The CDR3 nucleotides are TGTGCCATCAGGGGACAGGGAGGTAATTCACCCCTCCACTTT. It yields the protein CAIRGQGGNSPLHF.